Listed below are T cell receptor beta chains from one sample, sequenced in a study of blood T cell repertoires in COVID-19. Only in-frame clones appear in the TCRdb table, and some are missing; sequencing was by immunoSEQ multiplex PCR. Found here are fewer than 400,000 clones, roughly 87% of them singletons; the top ten hold approximately 9%. The sequenced sample consisted of PBMCs or T cells enriched from blood (not recorded which). These receptor sequences come from a woman between 18 and 29 years old who had recovered from COVID-19. CDR3s include the opening cysteine and the closing phenylalanine or tryptophan. Each record gives: CDR3 DNA, CDR3 protein, V gene, D gene, clone size, J gene. The D gene is left open where the match is weak. Size values are once, few and many counts, or a class for expanded clones, and some rows have none.

CDR3 DNA: TGTGCCAGCAGCCATGACAGGGGGCTTTCACCCCTCCACTTT
CDR3 protein: CASSHDRGLSPLHF
V gene: TRBV5-6
D gene: TRBD1
clone size: once
J gene: TRBJ1-6

CDR3 DNA: TGTGCCAGCAGCGAACTGTTACCCTCTGGAAACACCATATATTTT
CDR3 protein: CASSELLPSGNTIYF
V gene: TRBV7-9
D gene: .
clone size: .
J gene: TRBJ1-3

CDR3 DNA: TGTGCCTGGATTAGCGTCCGATCCGGCACAGATACGCAGTATTTT
CDR3 protein: CAWISVRSGTDTQYF
V gene: TRBV30
D gene: .
clone size: .
J gene: TRBJ2-3

CDR3 DNA: TGCAGCGTTGAAGGTTTTGGGCAGGGGGCTTCTAGTAACTATGGCTACACCTTC
CDR3 protein: CSVEGFGQGASSNYGYTF
V gene: TRBV29-1
D gene: TRBD1
clone size: .
J gene: TRBJ1-2

CDR3 DNA: TGTGCCAGCAGCCGGGGACTAGCGGGAGGAGGATACGAGCAGTACTTC
CDR3 protein: CASSRGLAGGGYEQYF
V gene: TRBV3-1/TRBV3-2
D gene: TRBD2
clone size: .
J gene: TRBJ2-7

CDR3 DNA: TGTGCCAGCAGTTACTCGAGAGACACGACCTACGAGCAGTACTTC
CDR3 protein: CASSYSRDTTYEQYF
V gene: TRBV6-2/TRBV6-3
D gene: .
clone size: .
J gene: TRBJ2-7

CDR3 DNA: TGTGCCAGCCGGAGGGCAGCAATAGACTATGGCTACACCTTC
CDR3 protein: CASRRAAIDYGYTF
V gene: TRBV6-5
D gene: .
clone size: .
J gene: TRBJ1-2

CDR3 DNA: TGTGCCAGCAGTTCCGGGGGACTAGCGGGAATTGAGCAGTTCTTC
CDR3 protein: CASSSGGLAGIEQFF
V gene: TRBV6-2/TRBV6-3
D gene: TRBD2
clone size: few
J gene: TRBJ2-1

CDR3 DNA: TGTGCCAGCAGAATTGGGACAGATAATGAAAAACTGTTTTTT
CDR3 protein: CASRIGTDNEKLFF
V gene: TRBV28
D gene: TRBD1
clone size: .
J gene: TRBJ1-4

CDR3 DNA: TGCGCCAGCAGCTTGGACAGGTACGAGCAGTACTTC
CDR3 protein: CASSLDRYEQYF
V gene: TRBV5-1
D gene: .
clone size: .
J gene: TRBJ2-7

CDR3 DNA: TGTGCCAGCTCCCCTGGACAGGTCGACTTGAACACTGAAGCTTTCTTT
CDR3 protein: CASSPGQVDLNTEAFF
V gene: TRBV18
D gene: TRBD1
clone size: .
J gene: TRBJ1-1

CDR3 DNA: TGTGCTAGTGCCCTGGGACAGGGGGAGACCGGGGAGCTGTTTTTT
CDR3 protein: CASALGQGETGELFF
V gene: TRBV12-5
D gene: TRBD1
clone size: .
J gene: TRBJ2-2

CDR3 DNA: TGTGCCAGCAGTTCCGTCCGGGACAGGGATCTTTGGGACCTCATGAACACTGAAGCTTTCTTT
CDR3 protein: CASSSVRDRDLWDLMNTEAFF
V gene: TRBV27
D gene: TRBD1
clone size: .
J gene: TRBJ1-1

CDR3 DNA: TGCGCCAGCAGACTGACAGGCAACTATGGCTACACCTTC
CDR3 protein: CASRLTGNYGYTF
V gene: TRBV10-2
D gene: .
clone size: .
J gene: TRBJ1-2

CDR3 DNA: TGTGCCCAGCAGCAGACTAGCGGGAGAGCCGGGGAGCTGTTTTTT
CDR3 protein: CAQQQTSGRAGELFF
V gene: TRBV7-9
D gene: TRBD2
clone size: .
J gene: TRBJ2-2

CDR3 DNA: TGTGCCAGTAGTATAGATGATCAGAAATTTTATTATGGCTACACCTTC
CDR3 protein: CASSIDDQKFYYGYTF
V gene: TRBV19
D gene: .
clone size: once
J gene: TRBJ1-2

CDR3 DNA: TGCGCCAGCAGCTCAGCGGGTTTCCGCTCCTACAATGAGCAGTTCTTC
CDR3 protein: CASSSAGFRSYNEQFF
V gene: TRBV5-1
D gene: .
clone size: .
J gene: TRBJ2-1

CDR3 DNA: TGCGCCAGCAGCCCAGAGCCGGACAGGGTGAACGAGCAGTACTTC
CDR3 protein: CASSPEPDRVNEQYF
V gene: TRBV4-1
D gene: TRBD1
clone size: once
J gene: TRBJ2-7

CDR3 DNA: TGTGCCAGCAGCTGGAGCCGTCAGGGCTACGAGCAGTACTTC
CDR3 protein: CASSWSRQGYEQYF
V gene: TRBV7-6
D gene: .
clone size: .
J gene: TRBJ2-7

CDR3 DNA: TGTGCCAGCAGCTTAGGAGGTATCGGAGAGACCCAGTACTTC
CDR3 protein: CASSLGGIGETQYF
V gene: TRBV7-2
D gene: .
clone size: .
J gene: TRBJ2-5

CDR3 DNA: TGTGCCAGCAGTTCCCCAGGGGGGTCTAATGAAAAACTGTTTTTT
CDR3 protein: CASSSPGGSNEKLFF
V gene: TRBV28
D gene: TRBD1
clone size: .
J gene: TRBJ1-4

CDR3 DNA: TGTGCCAGCAGCCTTCTATCGGGGGGCTACACCTTC
CDR3 protein: CASSLLSGGYTF
V gene: TRBV28
D gene: .
clone size: .
J gene: TRBJ1-2